This T cell receptor beta chain is drawn from a study of blood T cell repertoires in COVID-19. Whole-study context: Nucleic acid was either cDNA or gDNA, and it came from T cells, B-cell-depleted T cells, or PBMCs.

Worth noting for this clone: Other DNA sequences from this sample encode an identical CDR3 as well.

The CDR3 spans 12 residues. Germline V CDR1 and CDR2: MDHEN, SYDVKM. V was clipped by 2 bases and J by 2 bases, with 3 bases between them. Clones were sequenced by immunoSEQ multiplex PCR, and TCRdb holds only the in-frame ones, with some missing. The data contain around 180,000 clones, under 85% of them singletons. Sequencing input: peripheral blood. V usage is TRBV28 and J usage is TRBJ1-1; no clear D. This clonotype originated in a man in his sixties with active or convalescent COVID-19. In DNA form, the CDR3 reads TGTGCCAGCAGTTTAATAAACACTGAAGCTTTCTTT. This gives the protein CASSLINTEAFF.